A single sample is the source of the 21 T cell receptor beta chains below, sequenced in a study of T cell changes during pregnancy in multiple sclerosis. Measured with immunoSEQ multiplex PCR; TCRdb has only the in-frame clones, and not every one. The sample consists of fewer than 90,000 clones, about 94% of them appearing once. The input for sequencing was peripheral blood, taken after pregnancy. The receptor source for this set is a female donor in good health, enrolled as a control in a pregnancy study.

The V and J genes are TRBV5-1 and TRBJ2-7; TRBD2 matches at 8 bases. The CDR3 is made up of 17 amino acids. V trimming: 0 bases; J trimming: 6 bases; junction bases outside the gene matches: 14. Germline CDR1 and CDR2: SGHRS and YFSETQ. CDR3 loop: CASSLGLSAGVLSEQYF. The CDR3 DNA follows: TGCGCCAGCAGCTTGGGCCTGTCAGCGGGAGTTTTATCCGAGCAGTACTTC.

The count of this clone is one. The rearrangement joins TRBV6-6 to TRBJ2-5; unclear D gene. The CDR3 runs to 13 residues. The V end was cut by 7 bases, the J end by 5 bases, with 14 bases between. Per the germline V gene, CDR1 is MNHNY and CDR2 is SVGAGI (reference sequence). The CDR3 region is CASTKPPSETQYF. CDR3 bases: TGTGCCAGCACCAAGCCGCCTAGTGAGACCCAGTACTTC.

The genes are TRBV28 and TRBJ2-7; no definite D call. V lost 5 bases and J lost 1, with 6 bases in between. Germline values: CDR1 MDHEN, CDR2 SYDVKM. The CDR3 is 12 amino acids. The CDR3 sequence: CASSPYSYEQYF. As DNA, the CDR3 is TGTGCCAGCAGTCCCTATTCCTACGAGCAGTACTTC.

The V and J genes are TRBV28 and TRBJ2-7, with TRBD1 matching 7 bases. The CDR3 is 12 amino acids. V was pared by 6 bases and J by 4 bases, with 3 bases of the junction left unmatched. The germline V gene has CDR1 MDHEN and CDR2 SYDVKM. CDR3 DNA: TGTGCCAGCAGCCGACAGGGTTACGAGCAGTACTTC. Its protein product is CASSRQGYEQYF.

This clone has more than one count but fewer than ten. The CDR3 coding sequence is TGTGCCAGCGCCGGGACTAGCAGGGCAGTTACGCAGTATTTT. As protein: CASAGTSRAVTQYF. The rearrangement links TRBV2 to TRBJ2-3; 9 positions match TRBD2. Germline CDR1 SNHLY, CDR2 FYNNEI. J was trimmed by 8 bases and V by 8 bases; bases with no gene match: 11. The CDR3 covers 14 residues.

This clone has just one count. This same CDR3 is encoded by further DNA sequences in the sample. The rearrangement joins TRBV27 to TRBJ1-5; D remains unclear. V lost 6 bases, J lost 2 bases, and 8 bases lay in between. Germline V gene sequence: CDR1 MNHEY, CDR2 SMNVEV (reference sequence). The CDR3 is 13 residues long. CDR3 coding DNA: TGTGCCAGCAGCCTCGCGGGCAATCAGCCCCAGCATTTT. Amino acid sequence: CASSLAGNQPQHF.

The gene calls are TRBV28 and TRBJ2-3; the D is unclear. V was pared by 11 bases and J by 0 bases, with 12 bases between. CDR1 and CDR2 (germline): MDHEN, SYDVKM. The CDR3 extends over 13 amino acids. The CDR3 nucleotides are TGTGCCTCAGGCTCCTCTAGCACAGATACGCAGTATTTT. Protein: CASGSSSTDTQYF.

The V call is TRBV5-1, the J call TRBJ2-6; D gene uncertain. CDR1 and CDR2 from the germline V gene are SGHRS and YFSETQ. This CDR3 spans 15 amino acids. With 3 bases removed from V and 0 bases from J, the gap between germline ends came to 7 bases. The CDR3 loop is CASSWSSSGANVLTF. DNA of the CDR3: TGCGCCAGCAGCTGGTCCAGCTCTGGGGCCAACGTCCTGACTTTC. Full variable domain (outside the CDR3, taken from reference TRBV5-1 and TRBJ2-6): KAGVTQTPRYLIKTRGQQVTLSCSPISGHRSVSWYQQTPGQGLQFLFEYFSETQRNKGNFPGRFSGRQFSNSRSEMNVSTLELGDSALYLCASSWSSSGANVLTFGAGSRLTVL.

V gene TRBV7-9 combines with J gene TRBJ2-1, with 8 bases matching TRBD2. V trimming: 5 bases; J trimming: 0 bases; junction bases outside the gene matches: 6. Germline CDR1 is SEHNR and CDR2 is FQNEAQ (reference sequence). The CDR3 sequence is 16 residues long. This CDR3 is CASSDPTSGSYNEQFF. CDR3 bases: TGTGCCAGCAGCGATCCTACTAGCGGCTCCTACAATGAGCAGTTCTTC. Supplemented by reference TRBV7-9 and TRBJ2-1, the full variable domain reads DTGVSQNPRHKITKRGQNVTFRCDPISEHNRLYWYRQTLGQGPEFLTYFQNEAQLEKSRLLSDRFSAERPKGSFSTLEIQRTEQGDSAMYLCASSDPTSGSYNEQFFGPGTRLTVL.

This rearrangement joins TRBV9 to TRBJ1-1; D gene ambiguous. This CDR3 comprises 13 residues. V was pared by 1 base and J by 2 bases, with 6 bases between. Germline V gives CDR1 SGDLS, CDR2 YYNGEE. The CDR3 DNA is TGTGCCAGCAGCGTACGCGCCAACACTGAAGCTTTCTTT. The encoded protein is CASSVRANTEAFF.

The chain employs TRBV20-1 and TRBJ2-5; D gene ambiguous. CDR3 size: 10 residues. Germline loops: CDR1 DFQATT, CDR2 SNEGSKA (reference sequence). Trimming stripped 6 bases from V and 5 bases from J, with 7 bases between. In DNA form, the CDR3 reads TGCAGTGCACTGCGGGAGACCCAGTACTTC. It codes for CSALRETQYF.

The V and J genes are TRBV19 and TRBJ2-2; D perhaps matches TRBD1 (5 bases). Between the trimmed V and J ends, which lost 6 bases and 1 base, there was a span of 12 bases. This CDR3 comprises 15 residues. The germline CDR1 and CDR2 sequences are LNHDA and SQIVND (reference sequence). CDR3 nucleotides: TGTGCCAGTAGGCTCTTAGGGGTGAACACCGGGGAGCTGTTTTTT. Translating it yields CASRLLGVNTGELFF.

This chain connects TRBV9 to TRBJ2-5; D remains ambiguous. Germline CDR1 reads SGDLS; CDR2 reads YYNGEE. CDR3 length: 15 residues. V was trimmed by 1 base and J by 0 bases, leaving 10 bases between them. CDR3 in amino acids: CASSVNFNDQETQYF. The CDR3 coding sequence is TGTGCCAGCAGCGTAAACTTTAACGACCAAGAGACCCAGTACTTC.

This chain uses TRBV28 with TRBJ2-2, with TRBD2 matching over 13 bases. Germline loops: CDR1 MDHEN, CDR2 SYDVKM. This CDR3 spans 19 amino acids. V was clipped by 1 base and J by 3 bases; unmatched bases: 8. This CDR3 is CASSLSGGLAGVHTGELFF. The DNA for the CDR3 is TGTGCCAGCAGTTTATCCGGCGGACTAGCGGGAGTTCACACCGGGGAGCTGTTTTTT.

CDR3 nucleotide sequence: TGTGCCAGCAGCTTCGGGACAGGGCTTGAAAAACTGTTTTTT. Protein: CASSFGTGLEKLFF. The chain has TRBV7-9 and TRBJ1-4; TRBD1 aligns across 9 bases. Trimming removed 3 bases from V and 7 bases from J; junction bases left unmatched: 3. Germline CDR1 SEHNR, CDR2 FQNEAQ (reference sequence). This CDR3 region has 14 residues.

The V and J genes are TRBV2 and TRBJ2-2; 8 positions match TRBD1. The CDR3 contains 14 residues. Germline V gene lookup returns CDR1 SNHLY and CDR2 FYNNEI. J lost 5 bases, V lost 4 bases, and 3 bases had no gene match. CDR3 amino acids: CASSGQGITGELFF. CDR3 DNA sequence: TGTGCCAGCAGTGGACAGGGGATTACCGGGGAGCTGTTTTTT.

The V gene is TRBV28, the J gene TRBJ2-1; TRBD1 matches at 8 bases. The CDR3 runs to 14 residues. Germline V lookup: CDR1 MDHEN, CDR2 SYDVKM. V was pared by 2 bases and J by 8 bases, with 5 bases of the junction left unmatched. The CDR3 region is CASSLPGGLDEQFF. The DNA for the CDR3 is TGTGCCAGCAGTTTACCAGGGGGCTTGGATGAGCAGTTCTTC.

J is TRBJ2-7 and V is TRBV10-3; TRBD1 matches 8 bases. The junction had 8 bases not matched to a gene; V was cut back by 6 bases and J by 1 base. The CDR3 is 15 residues long. Per the germline V gene, CDR1 is ENHRY and CDR2 is SYGVKD. This chain's CDR3 is CAISNPGGLSYEQYF. The CDR3, as DNA: TGTGCCATCAGCAATCCAGGGGGCCTATCCTACGAGCAGTACTTC.

A single count supports this clone. CDR3 in amino acids: CASSLGRVGNEQFF. The CDR3 DNA reads TGCGCCAGCAGCTTGGGCAGGGTCGGGAATGAGCAGTTCTTC. The chain carries TRBV5-1 and TRBJ2-1, with TRBD1 as a possible D gene (5 bases). Trimming left V 0 bases short and J 7 bases short, with 11 bases between. Per the germline V gene, CDR1 is SGHRS and CDR2 is YFSETQ. The CDR3 runs to 14 residues.

The chain recombines TRBV6-6 with TRBJ1-4, with 7 bases fitting TRBD1. Germline V lookup: CDR1 MNHNY, CDR2 SVGAGI (reference sequence). This CDR3 contains 12 residues. Unmatched junction bases numbered 0, after V lost 8 bases and J lost 3 bases. The CDR3 DNA reads as TGTGCCAGCCAGGGGGCTAATGAAAAACTGTTTTTT. Translating gives CASQGANEKLFF.

V gene TRBV19 combines with J gene TRBJ1-5; 7 bases agree with TRBD1. Germline V CDR1 and CDR2: LNHDA, SQIVND (reference sequence). The ends lost 5 bases at V and 4 bases at J; junction bases unmatched: 11. The CDR3 consists of 16 residues. The CDR3 region has the DNA TGTGCCAGTAGTCCGTTGACAGGGCCAAGAAATCAGCCCCAGCATTTT. Translation: CASSPLTGPRNQPQHF.